The 2 T cell receptor beta chains given below trace back to one sample, sequenced in a study of metastatic and nonmetastatic thyroid tumors. TCRdb ran MiXCR on the PCR reads. The repertoire holds over 70,000 clones, roughly 18% seen once, with around 13% in the top ten. The entire patient cohort was treatment-naive prior to thyroid surgery. Material for sequencing was blood. The origin of the receptors is a female donor with papillary thyroid cancer or a benign thyroid nodule (not recorded which). Some clones in this sample may be carry-over from other donors' samples.

This chain uses TRBV12-3 or TRBV12-4 with TRBJ2-7, with D uncertain. The CDR3 covers 10 residues. V lost 5 bases and J 6 bases, leaving 5 bases between the germline ends. CDR3 sequence: CASSPGEQYF. CDR3 coding DNA: TGTGCCAGCAGTCCCGGCGAGCAGTACTTC.

This clone came up many times. The chain is built from TRBV4-1 and TRBJ2-3; 10 bases map to TRBD1. The CDR3 is made up of 18 amino acids. The germline V gene encodes CDR1 MGHRA and CDR2 YSYEKL. Trimming took 4 bases from V and 5 from J; bases not matched to a gene: 15. The CDR3 loop reads CASSRRDRGEVAKDTQYF. The CDR3 DNA is TGCGCCAGCAGCCGCCGGGACAGGGGTGAAGTAGCGAAAGATACGCAGTATTTT.